The TCR beta chain under discussion was sequenced for a study of spatial heterogeneity in lung cancer. Across the whole study: Taken at a median of approximately 2 years after resection, follow-up PBMC samples underwent sequencing when available. Compared with alpha-chain sequences, beta-chain sequences were consistently detected in greater numbers.

TCRdb re-derived calls from the 5' RACE reads in MiXCR, one entry per CDR3 protein. The table lists 43,000 or so distinct CDR3 sequences, 12% of them singletons. In its sample, this clonotype was seen many times. The sample's time point: blood at routine non-recurrence follow-up after resection. The CDR3 spans 13 residues. Germline trimming cut 4 bases from V and 2 bases from J; bases unmatched to any gene: 2. Sequenced here: PBMCs, sampled at follow-up. This receptor was taken from a male donor with early-stage non-small cell lung cancer. This chain connects TRBV23-1 to TRBJ2-7; TRBD2 matches at 7 bases. TRBV23-1 is an ORF, with its function uncertain. The CDR3 sequence: CASSLAGPYEQYF. DNA of the CDR3: TGCGCCAGCAGTCTAGCGGGCCCCTACGAGCAGTACTTC.